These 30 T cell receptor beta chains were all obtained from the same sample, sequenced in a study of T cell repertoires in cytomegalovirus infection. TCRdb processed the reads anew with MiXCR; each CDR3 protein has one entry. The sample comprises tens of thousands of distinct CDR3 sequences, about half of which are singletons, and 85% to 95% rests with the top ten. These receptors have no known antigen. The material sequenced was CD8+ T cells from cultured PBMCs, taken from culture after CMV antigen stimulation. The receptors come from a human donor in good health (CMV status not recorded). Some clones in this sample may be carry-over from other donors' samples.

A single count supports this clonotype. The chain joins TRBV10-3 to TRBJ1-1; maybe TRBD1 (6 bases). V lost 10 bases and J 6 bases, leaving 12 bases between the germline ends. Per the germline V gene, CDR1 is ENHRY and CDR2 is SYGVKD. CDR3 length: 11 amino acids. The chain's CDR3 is CATGQLAEAFF. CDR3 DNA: TGTGCCACCGGACAGCTGGCTGAAGCTTTCTTT.

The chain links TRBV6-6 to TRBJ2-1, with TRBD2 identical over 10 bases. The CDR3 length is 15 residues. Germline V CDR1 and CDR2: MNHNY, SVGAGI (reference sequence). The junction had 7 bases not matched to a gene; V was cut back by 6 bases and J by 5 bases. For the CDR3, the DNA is TGTGCCAGCAGCCTCTCTAGCGGGGGCGACAATGAGCAGTTCTTC. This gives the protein CASSLSSGGDNEQFF.

The chain's CDR3 is CASSPRGLAGQVEQFF. The CDR3, as DNA: TGTGCCAGCAGCCCCCGGGGACTAGCGGGACAGGTTGAGCAGTTCTTC. The rearrangement uses TRBV9 and TRBJ2-1; 13 nucleotides agree with TRBD2. CDR3 length: 16 residues. Looked up from germline, CDR1 is SGDLS and CDR2 is YYNGEE. Unmatched junction bases numbered 10, after V lost 4 bases and J lost 9 bases.

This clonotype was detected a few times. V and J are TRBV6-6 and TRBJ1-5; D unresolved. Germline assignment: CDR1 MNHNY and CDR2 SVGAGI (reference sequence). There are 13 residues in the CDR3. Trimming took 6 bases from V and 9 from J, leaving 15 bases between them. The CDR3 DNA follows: TGTGCCAGCAGGGCTCCACCGGGCCTGCCCCAGCATTTT. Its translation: CASRAPPGLPQHF.

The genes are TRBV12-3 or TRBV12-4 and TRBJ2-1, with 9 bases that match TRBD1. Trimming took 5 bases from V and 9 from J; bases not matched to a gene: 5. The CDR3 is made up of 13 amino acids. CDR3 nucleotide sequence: TGTGCCAGCAGTGTACAGGGGGCTGGTGAGCAGTTCTTC. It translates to CASSVQGAGEQFF.

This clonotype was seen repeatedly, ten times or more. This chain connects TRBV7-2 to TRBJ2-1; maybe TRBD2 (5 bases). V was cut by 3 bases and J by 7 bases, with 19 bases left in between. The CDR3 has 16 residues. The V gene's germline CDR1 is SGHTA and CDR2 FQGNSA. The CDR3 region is CASSFSHQVARNEQFF. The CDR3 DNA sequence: TGTGCCAGCAGCTTCTCCCACCAGGTAGCGAGGAATGAGCAGTTCTTC.

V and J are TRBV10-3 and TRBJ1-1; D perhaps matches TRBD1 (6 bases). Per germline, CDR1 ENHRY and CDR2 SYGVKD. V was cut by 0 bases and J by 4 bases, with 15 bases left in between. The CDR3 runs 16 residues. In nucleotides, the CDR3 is TGTGCCATCAGTGAGTCGGGAAAGGCAGGGGTCACTGAAGCTTTCTTT. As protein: CAISESGKAGVTEAFF.

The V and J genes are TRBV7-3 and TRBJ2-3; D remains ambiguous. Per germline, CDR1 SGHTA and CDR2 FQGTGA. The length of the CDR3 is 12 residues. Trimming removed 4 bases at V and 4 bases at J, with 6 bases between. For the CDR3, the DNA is TGTGCCAGCAGCTCACCCCCAGATACGCAGTATTTT. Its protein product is CASSSPPDTQYF.

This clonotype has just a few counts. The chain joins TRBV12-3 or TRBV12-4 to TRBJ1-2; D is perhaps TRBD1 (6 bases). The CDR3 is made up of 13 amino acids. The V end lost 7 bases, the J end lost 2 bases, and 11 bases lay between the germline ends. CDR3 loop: CASTEGGNYGYTF. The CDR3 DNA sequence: TGTGCCAGCACCGAAGGGGGAAACTATGGCTACACCTTC.

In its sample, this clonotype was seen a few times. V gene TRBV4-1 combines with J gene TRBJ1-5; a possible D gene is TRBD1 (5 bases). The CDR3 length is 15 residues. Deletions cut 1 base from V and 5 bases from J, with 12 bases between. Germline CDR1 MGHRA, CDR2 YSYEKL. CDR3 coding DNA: TGCGCCAGCAGCCAAGCGACAGTAGGGGATCAGCCCCAGCATTTT. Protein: CASSQATVGDQPQHF.

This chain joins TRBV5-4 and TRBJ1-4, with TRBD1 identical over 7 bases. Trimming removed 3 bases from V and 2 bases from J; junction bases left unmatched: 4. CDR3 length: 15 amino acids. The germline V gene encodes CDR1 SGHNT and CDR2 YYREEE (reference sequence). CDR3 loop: CASSSGGQTNEKLFF. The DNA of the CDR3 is TGTGCCAGCAGCTCGGGGGGACAGACTAATGAAAAACTGTTTTTT.

For the CDR3, the DNA is TGCGCCAGCAGTCATCGAAACAATGAGCAGTTCTTC. Residues: CASSHRNNEQFF. This chain uses TRBV5-1 with TRBJ2-1; unclear D gene. V gave up 5 bases and J gave up 5 bases, with 8 bases separating them. The CDR3 consists of 12 residues. CDR1 and CDR2 from the germline V gene are SGHRS and YFSETQ.

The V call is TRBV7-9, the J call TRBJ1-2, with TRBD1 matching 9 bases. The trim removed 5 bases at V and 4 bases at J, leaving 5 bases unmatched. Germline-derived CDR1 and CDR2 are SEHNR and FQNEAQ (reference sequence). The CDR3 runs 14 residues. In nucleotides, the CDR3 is TGTGCCAGCAGCGCGTGGGACAGGGCCTATGGCTACACCTTC. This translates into CASSAWDRAYGYTF. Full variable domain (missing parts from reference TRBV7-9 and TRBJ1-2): DTGVSQNPRHKITKRGQNVTFRCDPISEHNRLYWYRQTLGQGPEFLTYFQNEAQLEKSRLLSDRFSAERPKGSFSTLEIQRTEQGDSAMYLCASSAWDRAYGYTFGSGTRLTVV.

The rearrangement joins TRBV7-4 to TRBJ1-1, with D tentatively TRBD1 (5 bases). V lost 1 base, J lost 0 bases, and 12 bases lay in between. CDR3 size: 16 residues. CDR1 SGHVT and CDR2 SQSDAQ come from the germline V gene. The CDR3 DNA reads TGTGCCAGCAGCTTAGGAGGGACCTTTATGAACACTGAAGCTTTCTTT. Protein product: CASSLGGTFMNTEAFF.

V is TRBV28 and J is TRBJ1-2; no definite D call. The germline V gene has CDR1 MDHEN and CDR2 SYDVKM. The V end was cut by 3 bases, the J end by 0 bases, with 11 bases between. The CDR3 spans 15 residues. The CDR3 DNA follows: TGTGCCAGCAGTTTCCCCAGCGGCGCTAACTATGGCTACACCTTC. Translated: CASSFPSGANYGYTF.

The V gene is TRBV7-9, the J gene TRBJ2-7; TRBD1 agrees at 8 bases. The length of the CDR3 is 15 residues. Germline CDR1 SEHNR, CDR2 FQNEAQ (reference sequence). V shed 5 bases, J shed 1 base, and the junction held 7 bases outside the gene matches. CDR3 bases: TGTGCCAGCAGCGCCACGTGGACAGGGTCCTACGAGCAGTACTTC. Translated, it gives CASSATWTGSYEQYF. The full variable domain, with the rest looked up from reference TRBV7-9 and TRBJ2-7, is DTGVSQNPRHKITKRGQNVTFRCDPISEHNRLYWYRQTLGQGPEFLTYFQNEAQLEKSRLLSDRFSAERPKGSFSTLEIQRTEQGDSAMYLCASSATWTGSYEQYFGPGTRLTVT.

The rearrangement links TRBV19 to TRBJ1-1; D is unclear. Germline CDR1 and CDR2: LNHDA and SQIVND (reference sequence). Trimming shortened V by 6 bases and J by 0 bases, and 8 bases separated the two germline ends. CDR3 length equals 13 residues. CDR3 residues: CASRQQMNTEAFF. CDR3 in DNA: TGTGCCAGTAGACAGCAAATGAACACTGAAGCTTTCTTT.

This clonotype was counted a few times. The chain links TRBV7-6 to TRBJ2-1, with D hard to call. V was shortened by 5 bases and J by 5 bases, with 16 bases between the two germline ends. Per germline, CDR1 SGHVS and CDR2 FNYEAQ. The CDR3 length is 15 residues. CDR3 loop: CASSPPGGDHNEQFF. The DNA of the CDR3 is TGTGCCAGCAGCCCCCCCGGTGGAGATCACAATGAGCAGTTCTTC.

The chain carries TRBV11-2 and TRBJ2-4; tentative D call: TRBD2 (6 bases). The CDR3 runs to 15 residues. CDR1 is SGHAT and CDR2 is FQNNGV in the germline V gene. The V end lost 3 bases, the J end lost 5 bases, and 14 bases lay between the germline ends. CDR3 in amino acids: CASSFEPGVENIQYF. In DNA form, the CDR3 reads TGTGCCAGCAGCTTTGAGCCGGGAGTGGAAAACATTCAGTACTTC. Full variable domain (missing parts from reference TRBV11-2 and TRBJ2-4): EAGVAQSPRYKIIEKRQSVAFWCNPISGHATLYWYQQILGQGPKLLIQFQNNGVVDDSQLPKDRFSAERLKGVDSTLKIQPAKLEDSAVYLCASSFEPGVENIQYFGAGTRLSVL.

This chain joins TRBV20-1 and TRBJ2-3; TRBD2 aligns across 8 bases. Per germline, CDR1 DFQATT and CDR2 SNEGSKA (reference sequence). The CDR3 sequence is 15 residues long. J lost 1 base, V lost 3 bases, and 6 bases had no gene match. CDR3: CSARDPTSGTDTQYF. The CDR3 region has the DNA TGCAGTGCTAGGGACCCGACTAGCGGCACAGATACGCAGTATTTT.

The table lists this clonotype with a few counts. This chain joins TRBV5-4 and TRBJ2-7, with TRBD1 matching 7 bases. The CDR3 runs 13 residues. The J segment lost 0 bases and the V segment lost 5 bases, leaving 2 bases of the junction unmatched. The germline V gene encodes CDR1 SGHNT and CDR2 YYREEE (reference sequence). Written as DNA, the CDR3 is TGTGCCAGCAGACGGGACAGCTCCTACGAGCAGTACTTC. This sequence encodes CASRRDSSYEQYF.

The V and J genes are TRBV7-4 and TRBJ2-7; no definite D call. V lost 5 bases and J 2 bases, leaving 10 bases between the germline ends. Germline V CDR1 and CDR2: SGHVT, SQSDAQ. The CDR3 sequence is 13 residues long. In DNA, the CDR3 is TGTGCCAGCAGCCCCGCCGCAGCCTACGAGCAGTACTTC. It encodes CASSPAAAYEQYF. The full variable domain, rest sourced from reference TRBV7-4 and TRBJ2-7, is GAGVSQSPRYKVAKRGRDVALRCDSISGHVTLYWYRQTLGQGSEVLTYSQSDAQRDKSGRPSGRFSAERPERSVSTLKIQRTEQGDSAVYLCASSPAAAYEQYFGPGTRLTVT.

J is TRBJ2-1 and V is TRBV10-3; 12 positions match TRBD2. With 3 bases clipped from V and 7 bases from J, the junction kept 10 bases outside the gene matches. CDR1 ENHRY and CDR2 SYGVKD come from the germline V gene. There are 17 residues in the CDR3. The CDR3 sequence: CAISEGLAGGPWNEQFF. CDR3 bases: TGTGCCATCAGTGAAGGGCTAGCGGGGGGGCCTTGGAATGAGCAGTTCTTC.

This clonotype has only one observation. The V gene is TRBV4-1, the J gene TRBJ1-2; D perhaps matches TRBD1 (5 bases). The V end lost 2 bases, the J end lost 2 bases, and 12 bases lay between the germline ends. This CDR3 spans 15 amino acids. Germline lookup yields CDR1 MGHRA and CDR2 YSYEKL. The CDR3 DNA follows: TGCGCCAGCAGCCAACAGGAGGGGAGGAACTATGGCTACACCTTC. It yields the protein CASSQQEGRNYGYTF.

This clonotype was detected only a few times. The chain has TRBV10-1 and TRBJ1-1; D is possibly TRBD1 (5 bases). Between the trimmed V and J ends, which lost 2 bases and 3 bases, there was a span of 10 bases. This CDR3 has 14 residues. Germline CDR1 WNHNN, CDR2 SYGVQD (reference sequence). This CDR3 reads CASSERGLHTEAFF. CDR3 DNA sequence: TGCGCCAGCAGTGAGAGGGGTCTTCACACTGAAGCTTTCTTT.

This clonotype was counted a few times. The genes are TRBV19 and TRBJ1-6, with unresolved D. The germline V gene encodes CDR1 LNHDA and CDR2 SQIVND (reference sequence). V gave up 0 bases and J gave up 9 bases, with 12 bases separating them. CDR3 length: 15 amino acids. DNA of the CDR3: TGTGCCAGTAGTATAGATATAGACCTGACTTCACCCCTCCACTTT. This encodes CASSIDIDLTSPLHF.

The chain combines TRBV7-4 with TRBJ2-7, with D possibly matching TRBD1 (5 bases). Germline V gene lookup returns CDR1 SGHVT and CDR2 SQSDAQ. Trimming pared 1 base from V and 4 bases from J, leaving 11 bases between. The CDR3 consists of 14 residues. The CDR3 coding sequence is TGTGCCAGCAGCTTAGTACAGGCGCCTTACGAGCAGTACTTC. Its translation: CASSLVQAPYEQYF.

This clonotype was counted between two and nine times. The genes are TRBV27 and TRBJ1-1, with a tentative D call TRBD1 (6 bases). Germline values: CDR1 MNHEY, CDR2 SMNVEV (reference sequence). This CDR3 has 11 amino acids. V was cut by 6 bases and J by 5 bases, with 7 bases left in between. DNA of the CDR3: TGTGCCAGCAGGACAGGTACTGAAGCTTTCTTT. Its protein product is CASRTGTEAFF.

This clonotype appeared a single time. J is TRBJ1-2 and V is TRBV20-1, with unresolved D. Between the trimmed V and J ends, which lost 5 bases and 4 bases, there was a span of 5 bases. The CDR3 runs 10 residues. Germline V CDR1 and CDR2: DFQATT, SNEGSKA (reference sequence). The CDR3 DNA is TGCAGTGCTCCAGGCTATGGCTACACCTTC. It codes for CSAPGYGYTF.

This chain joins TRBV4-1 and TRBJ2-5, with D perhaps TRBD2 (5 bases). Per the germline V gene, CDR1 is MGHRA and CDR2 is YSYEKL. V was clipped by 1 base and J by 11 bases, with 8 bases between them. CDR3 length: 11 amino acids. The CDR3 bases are TGCGCCAGCAGCCAAGGAAAGCGGCAGTACTTC. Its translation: CASSQGKRQYF.